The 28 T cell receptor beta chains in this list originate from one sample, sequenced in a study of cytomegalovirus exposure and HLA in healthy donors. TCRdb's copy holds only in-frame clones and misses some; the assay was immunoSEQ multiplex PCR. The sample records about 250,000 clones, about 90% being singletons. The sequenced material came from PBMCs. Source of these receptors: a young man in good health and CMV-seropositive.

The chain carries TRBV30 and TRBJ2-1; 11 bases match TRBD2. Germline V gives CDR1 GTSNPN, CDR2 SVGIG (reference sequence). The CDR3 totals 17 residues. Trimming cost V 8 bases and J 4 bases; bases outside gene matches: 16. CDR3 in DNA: TGTGCCCTGGAGTGGGTTTTCGGGACTAGCGGTTACAATGAGCAGTTCTTC. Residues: CALEWVFGTSGYNEQFF.

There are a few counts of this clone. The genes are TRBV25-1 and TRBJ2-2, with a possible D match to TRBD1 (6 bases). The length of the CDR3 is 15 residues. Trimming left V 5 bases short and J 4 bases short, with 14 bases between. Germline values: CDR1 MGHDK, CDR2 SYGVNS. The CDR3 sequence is CASSKTGHLTGELFF. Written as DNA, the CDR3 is TGTGCCAGCAGTAAAACGGGACACCTCACCGGGGAGCTGTTTTTT.

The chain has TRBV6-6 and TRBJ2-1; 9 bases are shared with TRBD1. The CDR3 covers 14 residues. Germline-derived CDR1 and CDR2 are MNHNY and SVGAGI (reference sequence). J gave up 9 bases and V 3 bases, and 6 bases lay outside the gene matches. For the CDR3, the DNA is TGTGCCAGCAGTTATGGACAGGGGCTCGGTGAGCAGTTCTTC. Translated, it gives CASSYGQGLGEQFF.

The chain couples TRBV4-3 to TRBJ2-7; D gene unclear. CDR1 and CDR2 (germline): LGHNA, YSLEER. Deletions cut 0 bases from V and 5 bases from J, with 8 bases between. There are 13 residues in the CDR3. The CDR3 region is CASSQDLGNEQYF. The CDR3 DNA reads TGCGCCAGCAGCCAAGATCTGGGTAACGAGCAGTACTTC.

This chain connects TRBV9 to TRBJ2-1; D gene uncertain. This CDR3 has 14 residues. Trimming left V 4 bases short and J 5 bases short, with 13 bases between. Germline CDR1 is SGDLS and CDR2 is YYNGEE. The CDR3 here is CASSPLGANNEQFF. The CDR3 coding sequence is TGTGCCAGCAGCCCCTTAGGAGCGAACAATGAGCAGTTCTTC.

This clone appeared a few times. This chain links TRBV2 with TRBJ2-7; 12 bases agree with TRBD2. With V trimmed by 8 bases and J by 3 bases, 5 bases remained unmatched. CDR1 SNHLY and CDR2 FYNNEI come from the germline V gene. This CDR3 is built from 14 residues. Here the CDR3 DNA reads TGTGCCAGCTCCCTAGCGGGAGGGCTCTACGAGCAGTACTTC. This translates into CASSLAGGLYEQYF.

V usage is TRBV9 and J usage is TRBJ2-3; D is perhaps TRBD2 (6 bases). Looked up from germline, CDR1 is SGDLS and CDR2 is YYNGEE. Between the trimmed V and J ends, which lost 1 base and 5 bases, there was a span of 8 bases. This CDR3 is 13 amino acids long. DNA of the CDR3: TGTGCCAGCAGCGTATCTAGCGAAGATACGCAGTATTTT. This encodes CASSVSSEDTQYF.

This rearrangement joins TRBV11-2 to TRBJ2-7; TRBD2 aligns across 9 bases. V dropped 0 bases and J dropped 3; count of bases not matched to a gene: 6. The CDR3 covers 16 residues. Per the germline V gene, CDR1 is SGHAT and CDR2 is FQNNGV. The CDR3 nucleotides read TGTGCCAGCAGCTTAGATCGGAGTAGCGGGAGCTACGAGCAGTACTTC. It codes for CASSLDRSSGSYEQYF. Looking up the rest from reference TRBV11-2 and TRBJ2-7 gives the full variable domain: EAGVAQSPRYKIIEKRQSVAFWCNPISGHATLYWYQQILGQGPKLLIQFQNNGVVDDSQLPKDRFSAERLKGVDSTLKIQPAKLEDSAVYLCASSLDRSSGSYEQYFGPGTRLTVT.

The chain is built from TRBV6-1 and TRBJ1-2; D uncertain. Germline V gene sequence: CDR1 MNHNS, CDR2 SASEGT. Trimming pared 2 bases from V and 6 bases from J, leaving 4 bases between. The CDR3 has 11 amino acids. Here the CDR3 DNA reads TGTGCCAGCAGTGAACACCATGGCTACACCTTC. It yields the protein CASSEHHGYTF.

CDR3 loop: CASRSAGGPNEQFF. Here the CDR3 DNA reads TGTGCCAGCAGGAGCGCAGGAGGGCCCAATGAGCAGTTCTTC. The rearrangement links TRBV6-5 to TRBJ2-1, with D possibly being TRBD2 (6 bases). CDR3 length equals 14 residues. V lost 6 bases to trimming and J lost 6 bases, with 15 bases between them. Germline CDR1 is MNHEY and CDR2 is SVGAGI.

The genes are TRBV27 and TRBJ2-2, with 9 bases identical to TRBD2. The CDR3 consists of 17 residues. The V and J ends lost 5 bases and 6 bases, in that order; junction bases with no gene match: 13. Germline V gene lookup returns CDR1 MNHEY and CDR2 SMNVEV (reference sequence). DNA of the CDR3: TGTGCCAGCAGTACCCTCCTCGGAGCGGGAGGAGCCGGGGAGCTGTTTTTT. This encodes CASSTLLGAGGAGELFF.

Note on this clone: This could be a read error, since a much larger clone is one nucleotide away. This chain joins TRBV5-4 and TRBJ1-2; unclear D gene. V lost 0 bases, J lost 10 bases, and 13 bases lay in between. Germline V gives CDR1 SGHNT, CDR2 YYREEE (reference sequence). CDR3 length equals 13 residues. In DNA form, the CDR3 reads TGTGCCAGCAGCTTGGCCGTACAGCATGACTACACCTTC. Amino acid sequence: CASSLAVQHDYTF.

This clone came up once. Here the CDR3 reads CSVVDESYGYTF. The CDR3 nucleotides are TGCAGCGTTGTCGACGAATCCTATGGCTACACCTTC. The rearrangement uses TRBV29-1 and TRBJ1-2; D is undetermined. There are 12 residues in the CDR3. The ends were cut back, 4 bases at V and 4 bases at J, with 10 bases in the middle. Germline-derived CDR1 and CDR2 are SQVTM and ANQGSEA.

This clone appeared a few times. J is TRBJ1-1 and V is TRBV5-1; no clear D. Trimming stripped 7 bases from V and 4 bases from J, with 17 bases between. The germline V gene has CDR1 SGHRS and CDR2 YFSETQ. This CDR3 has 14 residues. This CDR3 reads CASGPAIRPTEAFF. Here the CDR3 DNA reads TGCGCCAGCGGACCCGCGATACGGCCCACTGAAGCTTTCTTT.

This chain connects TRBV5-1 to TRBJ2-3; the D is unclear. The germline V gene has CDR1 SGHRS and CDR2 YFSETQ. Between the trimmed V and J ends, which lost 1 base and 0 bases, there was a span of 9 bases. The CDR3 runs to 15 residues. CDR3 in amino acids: CASSLLASSTDTQYF. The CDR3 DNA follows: TGCGCCAGCAGCTTGTTGGCATCTAGCACAGATACGCAGTATTTT.

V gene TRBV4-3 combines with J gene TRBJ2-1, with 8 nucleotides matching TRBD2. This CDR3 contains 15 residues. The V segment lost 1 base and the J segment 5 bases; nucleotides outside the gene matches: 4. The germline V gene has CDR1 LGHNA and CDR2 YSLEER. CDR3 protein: CASSQVIAGNNEQFF. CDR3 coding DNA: TGCGCCAGCAGCCAAGTGATAGCGGGGAACAATGAGCAGTTCTTC.

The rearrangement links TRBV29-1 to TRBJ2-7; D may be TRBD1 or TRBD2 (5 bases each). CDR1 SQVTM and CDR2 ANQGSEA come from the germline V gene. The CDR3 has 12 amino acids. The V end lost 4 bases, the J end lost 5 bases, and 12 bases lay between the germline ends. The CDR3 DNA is TGCAGCGTTGGTTGGCAGGGACACGAGCAGTACTTC. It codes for CSVGWQGHEQYF.

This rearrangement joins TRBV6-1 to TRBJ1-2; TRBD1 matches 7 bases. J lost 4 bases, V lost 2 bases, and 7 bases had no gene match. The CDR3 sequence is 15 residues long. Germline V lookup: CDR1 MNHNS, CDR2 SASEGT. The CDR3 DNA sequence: TGTGCCAGCAGTGAATACCCAGGGGGGGCCTATGGCTACACCTTC. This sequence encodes CASSEYPGGAYGYTF.

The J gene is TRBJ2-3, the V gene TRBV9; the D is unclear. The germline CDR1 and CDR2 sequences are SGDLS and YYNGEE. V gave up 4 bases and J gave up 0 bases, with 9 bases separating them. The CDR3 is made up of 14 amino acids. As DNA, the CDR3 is TGTGCCAGCAGCCCTCTCGTCAGCACAGATACGCAGTATTTT. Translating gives CASSPLVSTDTQYF. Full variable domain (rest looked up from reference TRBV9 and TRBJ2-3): DSGVTQTPKHLITATGQRVTLRCSPRSGDLSVYWYQQSLDQGLQFLIQYYNGEERAKGNILERFSAQQFPDLHSELNLSSLELGDSALYFCASSPLVSTDTQYFGPGTRLTVL.

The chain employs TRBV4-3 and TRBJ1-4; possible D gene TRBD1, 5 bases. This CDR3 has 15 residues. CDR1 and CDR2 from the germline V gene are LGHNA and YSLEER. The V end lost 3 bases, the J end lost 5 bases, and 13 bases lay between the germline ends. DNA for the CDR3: TGCGCCAGCAGCCAGGGAGGGACCGAAAATGAAAAACTGTTTTTT. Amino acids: CASSQGGTENEKLFF.

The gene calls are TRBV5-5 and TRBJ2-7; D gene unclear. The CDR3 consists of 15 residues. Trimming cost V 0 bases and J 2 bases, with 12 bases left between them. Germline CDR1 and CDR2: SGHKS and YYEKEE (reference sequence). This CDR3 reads CASSLAGGPTYEQYF. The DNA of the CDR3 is TGTGCCAGCAGCTTGGCAGGTGGACCTACCTACGAGCAGTACTTC.

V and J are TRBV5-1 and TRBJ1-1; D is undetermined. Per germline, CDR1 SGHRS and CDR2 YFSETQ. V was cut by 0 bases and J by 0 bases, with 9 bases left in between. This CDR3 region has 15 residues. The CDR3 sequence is CASSLVENLNTEAFF. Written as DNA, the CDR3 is TGCGCCAGCAGCTTGGTGGAAAACTTGAACACTGAAGCTTTCTTT.

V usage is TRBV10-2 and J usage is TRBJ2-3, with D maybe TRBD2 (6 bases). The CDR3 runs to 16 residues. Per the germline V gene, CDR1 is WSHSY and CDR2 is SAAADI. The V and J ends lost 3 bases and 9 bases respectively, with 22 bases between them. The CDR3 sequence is CASSDPGLPRANTQYF. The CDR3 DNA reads TGCGCCAGCAGTGACCCCGGACTACCCCGGGCCAACACGCAGTATTTT.

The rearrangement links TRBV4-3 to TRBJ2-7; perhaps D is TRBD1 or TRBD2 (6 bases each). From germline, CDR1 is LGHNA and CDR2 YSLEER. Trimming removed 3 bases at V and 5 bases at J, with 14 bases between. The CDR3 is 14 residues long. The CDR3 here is CASSQLPGANEQYF. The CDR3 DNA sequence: TGCGCCAGCAGCCAGCTCCCGGGGGCCAACGAGCAGTACTTC.

CDR3 protein: CASSVAPLRLRQGKNTEAFF. CDR3 coding DNA: TGTGCCAGCAGCGTAGCTCCCTTACGCCTTAGACAGGGGAAGAACACTGAAGCTTTCTTT. The V call is TRBV9, the J call TRBJ1-1; 8 bases line up with TRBD1. CDR3 length equals 20 residues. The ends lost 0 bases at V and 1 base at J; junction bases unmatched: 17. CDR1 and CDR2 (germline): SGDLS, YYNGEE.

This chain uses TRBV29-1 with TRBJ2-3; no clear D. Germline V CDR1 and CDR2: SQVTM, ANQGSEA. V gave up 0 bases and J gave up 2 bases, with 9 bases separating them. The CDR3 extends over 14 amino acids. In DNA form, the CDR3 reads TGCAGCGTTGAAGAGTCCGGATCCACAGATACGCAGTATTTT. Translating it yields CSVEESGSTDTQYF.

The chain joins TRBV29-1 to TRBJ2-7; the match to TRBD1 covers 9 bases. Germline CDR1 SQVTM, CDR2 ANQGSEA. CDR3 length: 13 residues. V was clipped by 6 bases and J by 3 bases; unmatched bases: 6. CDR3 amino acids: CSVRQGVHYEQYF. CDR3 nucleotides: TGCAGCGTGAGACAGGGGGTCCACTACGAGCAGTACTTC.

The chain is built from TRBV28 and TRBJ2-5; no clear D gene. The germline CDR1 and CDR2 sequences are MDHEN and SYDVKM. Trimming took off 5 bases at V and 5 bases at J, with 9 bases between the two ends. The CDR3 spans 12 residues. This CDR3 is CASSLGKETQYF. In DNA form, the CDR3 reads TGTGCCAGCAGTCTTGGGAAGGAGACCCAGTACTTC.